The rows below give T cell receptor beta chains drawn from one sample of a study of neurological immune-mediated disorders. Via MiXCR, TCRdb re-called the 5' RACE reads, giving one row per CDR3 protein. The table includes about 55,000 distinct CDR3 sequences, roughly 4.3% detected once. Sequencing was performed on PBMCs. These receptors all stem from a man aged 45 to 65 with multiple sclerosis. The CDR3 runs from the conserved cysteine through the conserved F or W. The order of the fields is clone size, V gene, D gene, J gene, CDR3 protein, CDR3 DNA. The D gene is left open where the match is weak. Size values are once, few and many counts, or a class for expanded clones, and some rows have none.

few,TRBV20-1,NA,TRBJ2-7,CSARWPNRDRLHYEQYF,TGCAGTGCTAGGTGGCCGAACAGGGACCGACTCCACTACGAGCAGTACTTC
many,TRBV20-1,NA,TRBJ2-7,CSAQWSSYEQYF,TGCAGTGCACAGTGGAGCTCCTACGAGCAGTACTTC
many,TRBV5-1,NA,TRBJ2-7,CASSQLGSNGYEQYF,TGCGCCAGCAGCCAGCTAGGTTCAAACGGCTACGAGCAGTACTTC
NA,TRBV6-1,TRBD1,TRBJ1-6,CASSEGQGYSPLHF,TGTGCCAGCAGTGAGGGACAGGGTTACTCACCCCTCCACTTT
many,TRBV5-1,TRBD2,TRBJ2-5,CASTAGGYETQYF,TGCGCCAGCACGGCGGGAGGGTATGAGACCCAGTACTTC
NA,TRBV20-1,NA,TRBJ2-1,CSARGPGYSYNEQFF,TGCAGTGCTAGGGGCCCGGGGTACTCCTACAATGAGCAGTTCTTC
NA,TRBV7-8,NA,TRBJ2-5,CASSQPLGGTSQETQYF,TGTGCCAGCAGCCAACCGTTAGGCGGGACCTCCCAAGAGACCCAGTACTTC
many,TRBV2,TRBD1,TRBJ1-5,CASSDGADRADQPQNF,TGTGCCAGCAGTGACGGGGCGGACAGGGCCGATCAGCCCCAGAATTTT
many,TRBV12-3/TRBV12-4,NA,TRBJ2-7,CASSFQGADYEQYF,TGTGCCAGCAGTTTTCAAGGGGCGGACTACGAGCAGTACTTC
NA,TRBV4-1,TRBD2,TRBJ2-7,CASSQTLAATDYEQYF,TGCGCCAGCAGCCAAACACTAGCGGCCACAGACTACGAGCAGTACTTC
many,TRBV27,NA,TRBJ1-5,CASSPGISGYQPQHF,TGTGCCAGCAGTCCCGGGATTTCGGGGTATCAGCCCCAGCATTTT
few,TRBV12-3/TRBV12-4,TRBD1,TRBJ1-2,CASSRGQGVGGYTF,TGTGCCAGCAGTAGGGGACAGGGCGTCGGTGGCTACACCTTC
NA,TRBV25-1,NA,TRBJ1-5,CASSASGSRASNQPQHF,TGTGCCAGCAGTGCCTCAGGGTCCCGGGCAAGCAATCAGCCCCAGCATTTT
NA,TRBV28,TRBD2,TRBJ2-1,CASSSTSGGLFYNEQFF,TGTGCCAGCAGTTCCACTAGCGGGGGACTTTTTTACAATGAGCAGTTCTTC
many,TRBV7-3,NA,TRBJ2-2,CASSLSVVGRPTGELFF,TGTGCCAGCAGCTTATCGGTGGTGGGACGACCCACCGGGGAGCTGTTTTTT
NA,TRBV5-1,NA,TRBJ1-1,CATRLGGVNTEAFF,TGCGCCACCAGACTAGGGGGAGTAAACACTGAAGCTTTCTTT
many,TRBV15,TRBD2,TRBJ2-2,CATSIRTSGRNTGELFF,TGTGCCACCAGCATCAGGACTAGCGGAAGGAACACCGGGGAGCTGTTTTTT
many,TRBV12-3/TRBV12-4,NA,TRBJ2-5,CASSTDTQGETQYF,TGTGCCAGCAGTACGGACACTCAGGGGGAGACCCAGTACTTC
many,TRBV5-1,NA,TRBJ1-1,CASSLQWGGNTEAFF,TGCGCCAGCAGCTTGCAGTGGGGGGGGAACACTGAAGCTTTCTTT
many,TRBV12-3/TRBV12-4,TRBD1,TRBJ1-1,CLSRGTGIPDTEAFF,TGTTTATCCCGGGGGACAGGGATACCTGACACTGAAGCTTTCTTT
NA,TRBV10-2,TRBD2,TRBJ2-1,CASKGATSGDNEQFF,TGCGCCAGCAAGGGGGCGACTAGCGGGGACAATGAGCAGTTCTTC
many,TRBV3-1,NA,TRBJ2-7,CASGPGDTNSYEQYF,TGTGCCAGCGGGCCGGGGGACACCAATTCCTACGAGCAGTACTTC
many,TRBV12-3/TRBV12-4,NA,TRBJ1-2,CASTLNRVGGYTF,TGTGCCAGCACCCTAAACAGGGTCGGAGGCTACACCTTC
NA,TRBV18,NA,TRBJ2-5,CASSPGVEETQYF,TGTGCCAGCTCACCGGGAGTAGAAGAGACCCAGTACTTC
few,TRBV5-1,NA,TRBJ1-1,CASSLAARENTEAFF,TGCGCCAGCAGCTTGGCCGCCAGGGAGAACACTGAAGCTTTCTTT
few,TRBV7-9,NA,TRBJ2-2,CASSFGGASNTGELFF,TGTGCCAGCAGCTTCGGTGGGGCGTCGAACACCGGGGAGCTGTTTTTT
many,TRBV6-5,TRBD1,TRBJ1-1,CASSYGTGAEAFF,TGTGCCAGCAGTTACGGGACAGGGGCTGAAGCTTTCTTT
many,TRBV4-1,NA,TRBJ1-6,CASSQVLGTNNSPLHF,TGCGCCAGCAGCCAAGTTTTGGGGACAAATAATTCACCCCTCCACTTT
many,TRBV5-1,TRBD2,TRBJ2-3,CASSWTRGDTQYF,TGCGCCAGCAGCTGGACGCGGGGGGATACGCAGTATTTT
many,TRBV30,TRBD1,TRBJ2-7,CAWRPLPGQGPYEQYF,TGTGCCTGGAGACCCCTGCCGGGACAGGGCCCCTACGAGCAGTACTTC
many,TRBV20-1,NA,TRBJ2-7,CSAKDIDEQYF,TGCAGTGCGAAAGACATCGACGAGCAGTACTTC
few,TRBV12-3/TRBV12-4,TRBD1,TRBJ1-2,CASSISAGQEVGYTF,TGTGCCAGCAGTATCTCCGCCGGACAGGAAGTCGGCTACACCTTC
many,TRBV5-1,NA,TRBJ1-1,CASSLSTNTEAFF,TGCGCCAGCAGCTTGTCAACCAACACTGAAGCTTTCTTT
few,TRBV5-1,TRBD1,TRBJ2-5,CASSGRTGTETQYF,TGCGCCAGCAGCGGAAGGACAGGGACGGAGACCCAGTACTTC
few,TRBV20-1,NA,TRBJ1-5,CSARAGYSNQPQHF,TGCAGTGCTAGAGCAGGGTATAGCAATCAGCCCCAGCATTTT
few,TRBV2,NA,TRBJ2-7,CASSDQPGPAYEQYF,TGTGCCAGCAGTGACCAACCGGGCCCTGCTTACGAGCAGTACTTC